This TCR beta chain was retrieved from a study of blood T cell repertoires in COVID-19. Study overall: Sample material is recorded as cDNA or gDNA derived from T cells, B-cell-depleted T cells, or PBMCs.

Germline trimming cut 2 bases from V and 5 bases from J; bases unmatched to any gene: 9. Per germline, CDR1 MNHEY and CDR2 SVGEGT. CDR3 size: 16 residues. Sequenced by immunoSEQ multiplex PCR; TCRdb stores in-frame clones only, minus some. The sample lists roughly 45,000 clones, about 81% occurring once. The sequenced sample was peripheral blood. The receptor's source is a man in his fifties with active COVID-19. This chain joins TRBV6-2 or TRBV6-3 and TRBJ2-5, with 9 bases lining up with TRBD2. The CDR3 reads CASSYVASGVRETQYF. Here the CDR3 DNA reads TGTGCCAGCAGTTACGTTGCTAGCGGGGTCCGGGAGACCCAGTACTTC.